The 25 T cell receptor beta chains listed next were all sequenced from one sample in a study of CD8 T cells in ankylosing spondylitis. In TCRdb, the 5' RACE reads were re-called with MiXCR into one record per CDR3 protein. The sample comprises over 700,000 distinct CDR3 sequences, around 19% of which are singletons, and around a fifth rests with the top ten. Study-wide results and caveats: Characteristic of ankylosing spondylitis blood, it appeared, was a TCR beta motif comprising about eight highly homologous variants.

No antigen has been identified for these receptors. Sample: blood, either unsorted or a sorted T cell fraction (not recorded which). The origin of the receptors is a male donor with ankylosing spondylitis.

This clonotype appeared a few times. The chain uses TRBV6-5 and TRBJ2-1, with D perhaps matching TRBD2 (5 bases). V lost 0 bases to trimming and J lost 4 bases, with 10 bases between them. This CDR3 has 15 amino acids. Germline V gives CDR1 MNHEY, CDR2 SVGAGI. In DNA, the CDR3 is TGTGCCAGCAGTTACTCGATTGGCGGGTACAATGAGCAGTTCTTC. Translated: CASSYSIGGYNEQFF.

The V call is TRBV4-1, the J call TRBJ2-7, with D possibly being TRBD1 (6 bases). The CDR3 is 14 amino acids. CDR1 is MGHRA and CDR2 is YSYEKL in the germline V gene. Between the trimmed V and J ends, which lost 2 bases and 3 bases, there was a span of 11 bases. CDR3 region: CASSQLQGNYEQYF. CDR3 DNA sequence: TGCGCCAGCAGCCAATTACAGGGCAACTACGAGCAGTACTTC.

This chain joins TRBV2 and TRBJ2-5; no clear D gene. V was pared by 2 bases and J by 7 bases, with 5 bases between. This CDR3 is 11 amino acids long. Per germline, CDR1 SNHLY and CDR2 FYNNEI. Written as DNA, the CDR3 is TGTGCCAGCAGTGAATTGATGACCCAGTACTTC. Translation gives CASSELMTQYF.

The sample holds one count of this clonotype. V gene TRBV7-3 combines with J gene TRBJ2-2, with D possibly TRBD2 on 6 matching bases. V dropped 4 bases and J dropped 6 bases, with 9 bases sitting between them. This CDR3 is built from 13 residues. CDR1 and CDR2 (germline): SGHTA, FQGTGA. The CDR3 coding sequence is TGTGCCAGCAGCTCGGAGGGATCCGGGGAGCTGTTTTTT. Its protein is CASSSEGSGELFF.

The rearrangement links TRBV12-3 or TRBV12-4 to TRBJ2-5, with 14 nucleotides matching TRBD2. There are 17 residues in the CDR3. With V trimmed by 5 bases and J by 2 bases, 7 bases remained unmatched. The CDR3 protein is CASSPGLAGGGQETQYF. CDR3 sequence (DNA): TGTGCCAGCAGTCCTGGACTAGCGGGGGGCGGGCAAGAGACCCAGTACTTC.

The chain carries TRBV11-2 and TRBJ2-1; TRBD2 agrees at 8 bases. Germline V gene sequence: CDR1 SGHAT, CDR2 FQNNGV. J lost 7 bases, V lost 3 bases, and 11 bases had no gene match. The CDR3 length is 16 residues. CDR3 nucleotides: TGTGCCAGCAGCTTTGGTGGGTTGACTAGCGCGAATGAGCAGTTCTTC. Translated: CASSFGGLTSANEQFF.

This clonotype appeared many times. The genes are TRBV6-1 and TRBJ2-3; no firm D call. Germline values: CDR1 MNHNS, CDR2 SASEGT. The CDR3 is 15 amino acids. Deletions cut 1 base from V and 0 bases from J, with 8 bases between. The CDR3 loop is CASSEGMGSTDTQYF. The DNA for the CDR3 is TGTGCCAGCAGTGAAGGAATGGGGAGCACAGATACGCAGTATTTT.

This clonotype was detected only a few times. The chain uses TRBV11-1 and TRBJ2-3, with 15 bases aligning to TRBD2. The length of the CDR3 is 18 residues. The V gene's germline CDR1 is SGHAT and CDR2 FQDESV (reference sequence). Trimming at V came to 2 bases and at J to 0 bases, leaving 3 bases not matched to a gene. DNA for the CDR3: TGTGCCAGCAGCTTACCCGGACTAGCGGGGGGGAGCACAGATACGCAGTATTTT. Its translation is CASSLPGLAGGSTDTQYF.

The gene calls are TRBV20-1 and TRBJ2-5; D unresolved. Germline V CDR1 and CDR2: DFQATT, SNEGSKA (reference sequence). This CDR3 region has 11 residues. Trimming pared 4 bases from V and 5 bases from J, leaving 8 bases between. The CDR3 protein is CSAKWTETQYF. DNA for the CDR3: TGCAGTGCTAAGTGGACGGAGACCCAGTACTTC.

The rearrangement links TRBV18 to TRBJ2-1; D is unclear. V lost 3 bases to trimming and J lost 0 bases, with 12 bases between them. There are 16 residues in the CDR3. Germline assignment: CDR1 KGHSH and CDR2 LQKENI. The CDR3 region has the DNA TGTGCCAGCTCACCCCCGCTAAAGAGCTCCTACAATGAGCAGTTCTTC. It specifies CASSPPLKSSYNEQFF.

The chain carries TRBV5-6 and TRBJ2-5, with D perhaps TRBD1 (5 bases). There are 17 residues in the CDR3. Trimming cost V 2 bases and J 5 bases, with 22 bases left between them. Per the germline V gene, CDR1 is SGHDT and CDR2 is YYEEEE. The CDR3 DNA sequence: TGTGCCAGCAGCTTAGTTAGTGGGGCAGGGCTGGGGGAGACCCAGTACTTC. Amino acid sequence: CASSLVSGAGLGETQYF.

The chain uses TRBV12-3 or TRBV12-4 and TRBJ2-1; 8 nucleotides match TRBD1. With 6 bases clipped from V and 4 bases from J, the junction kept 5 bases outside the gene matches. This CDR3 has 14 amino acids. CDR3 in amino acids: CASRTGARYNEQFF. As DNA, the CDR3 is TGTGCCAGCAGGACAGGGGCTCGGTACAATGAGCAGTTCTTC.

This clonotype was observed a handful of times. The genes are TRBV7-2 and TRBJ2-1, with D unresolved. The germline V and J ends were trimmed by 3 bases and 5 bases, with 17 bases remaining between them. CDR3 length: 16 residues. Germline V CDR1 and CDR2: SGHTA, FQGNSA. In DNA form, the CDR3 reads TGTGCCAGCAGCTTCCCGCCCGTCCATATACACAATGAGCAGTTCTTC. This gives the protein CASSFPPVHIHNEQFF.

The V call is TRBV7-9, the J call TRBJ2-7; 8 bases fit TRBD2. Looked up from germline, CDR1 is SEHNR and CDR2 is FQNEAQ (reference sequence). This CDR3 spans 13 amino acids. J was trimmed by 7 bases and V by 5 bases; bases with no gene match: 7. CDR3 sequence (DNA): TGTGCCAGCAGCCCCCCGGGGGGGGCTGAGCAGTACTTC. Protein product: CASSPPGGAEQYF.

This clonotype showed up just a few times. The rearrangement joins TRBV21-1 to TRBJ1-1. TRBV21-1 is tagged as a pseudogene. There are 12 residues in the CDR3. CDR3 nucleotide sequence: TGTGCCAGCAGCAAAGCCCACACTGAAGCTTTCTTT. This codes for CASSKAHTEAFF.

V is TRBV28 and J is TRBJ1-1; 7 bases are shared with TRBD1. Germline loops: CDR1 MDHEN, CDR2 SYDVKM. The CDR3 runs to 14 residues. The junction had 6 bases not matched to a gene; V was cut back by 3 bases and J by 5 bases. The CDR3 coding sequence is TGTGCCAGCAGTTTCCTAGACAGGGAAACTGAAGCTTTCTTT. This sequence encodes CASSFLDRETEAFF.

This sequence joins TRBV12-3 or TRBV12-4 and TRBJ1-1; unclear D gene. Trimming took 5 bases from V and 3 from J, leaving 10 bases between them. The CDR3 sequence is 13 residues long. The CDR3 DNA is TGTGCCAGCAGTCCCCCAAGTTACACTGAAGCTTTCTTT. Its protein is CASSPPSYTEAFF.

Only a few counts were recorded for this clonotype. J is TRBJ1-1 and V is TRBV28, with 7 bases fitting TRBD1. Germline V gives CDR1 MDHEN, CDR2 SYDVKM. J gave up 7 bases and V 4 bases, and 9 bases lay outside the gene matches. This CDR3 is built from 14 residues. CDR3 nucleotides: TGTGCCAGCAGTTCACAGGGGCTTGGGATTGAAGCTTTCTTT. As protein: CASSSQGLGIEAFF.

This clonotype was picked up a small number of times. The V and J genes are TRBV20-1 and TRBJ1-1; D might be TRBD1 (5 bases). The CDR3 sequence is 17 residues long. The germline V gene encodes CDR1 DFQATT and CDR2 SNEGSKA (reference sequence). V dropped 3 bases and J dropped 3 bases, with 23 bases sitting between them. This CDR3 is CSASRQDAPRGDTEAFF. CDR3 bases: TGCAGTGCTAGTCGGCAGGACGCCCCCCGGGGGGACACTGAAGCTTTCTTT.

The V call is TRBV10-3, the J call TRBJ2-6; no clear D. Germline lookup yields CDR1 ENHRY and CDR2 SYGVKD. CDR3 length: 15 residues. V was cut by 10 bases and J by 0 bases, with 13 bases left in between. CDR3 sequence reads: CATTGSNSGANVLTF. The CDR3 DNA sequence: TGTGCCACTACCGGGTCCAACTCTGGGGCCAACGTCCTGACTTTC.

V usage is TRBV3-1 and J usage is TRBJ2-3; TRBD2 is a possible D gene (5 bases). Trimming removed 4 bases from V and 2 bases from J, with 10 bases in between. This CDR3 comprises 14 residues. Germline V lookup: CDR1 LGHDT, CDR2 YNNKEL (reference sequence). CDR3 loop: CASSPRAHTDTQYF. The CDR3 region has the DNA TGTGCCAGCAGCCCGCGGGCCCACACAGATACGCAGTATTTT.

This clonotype came up a few times. A read error may account for a junction end that differs from germline. This chain joins TRBV7-3 and TRBJ2-5; 8 nucleotides line up with TRBD2. This CDR3 region has 16 residues. Germline V gene sequence: CDR1 SGHTA, CDR2 FQGTGA. DNA for the CDR3: TGTTCCAGCAGCTTAACGGGCGGGGGGACGCGAGAGACCCAGTACTTC. The encoded protein is CSSSLTGGGTRETQYF.

This clonotype was seen a handful of times. This sequence joins TRBV12-3 or TRBV12-4 and TRBJ2-5; D is possibly TRBD1 (5 bases). V lost 1 base to trimming and J lost 5 bases, with 14 bases between them. CDR3 length equals 15 residues. CDR3 loop: CASSLEGRVGETQYF. DNA of the CDR3: TGTGCCAGCAGTTTAGAGGGCAGGGTGGGGGAGACCCAGTACTTC.

J is TRBJ2-1 and V is TRBV7-9; D tentatively reads TRBD1 or TRBD2 (6 bases each). Between the trimmed V and J ends, which lost 4 bases and 3 bases, there was a span of 16 bases. This CDR3 region has 16 residues. The V gene's germline CDR1 is SEHNR and CDR2 FQNEAQ (reference sequence). CDR3 DNA sequence: TGTGCCAGCAGCTCCTCCGGGAAGGGGGGCTACAATGAGCAGTTCTTC. Translating it yields CASSSSGKGGYNEQFF.

This clonotype showed up just a few times. In nucleotides, the CDR3 is TGTGCCAGCGCAAAGCCACGACAGGGAGGGACTTTCTTT. Protein: CASAKPRQGGTFF. The chain carries TRBV6-1 and TRBJ1-1, with 7 nucleotides matching TRBD1. Germline trimming cut 8 bases from V and 12 bases from J; bases unmatched to any gene: 15. Germline lookup yields CDR1 MNHNS and CDR2 SASEGT. The CDR3 totals 13 residues.